Listed here are 17 T cell receptor beta chains from one sample, sequenced in a study of regulatory T cells in long-lasting Graves disease (dated by TCRdb to the early 2020s). To prepare the library, multiplex PCR was applied. Instrument used: Illumina HiSeq 4000. TCR beta libraries were built with iRepertoire HTBI primers and Arm-PCR amplification of CDR3 regions. Clones were called with MiXCR by TCRdb after fastp trimmed the public reads at Q25, and only in-frame beta chains were retained. A single entry per CDR3 protein holds the most common genes and DNA from its merged rows. Across this sample there are some 500,000 distinct CDR3 sequences, with about 13% seen only once. Of the sample, 10% falls within the top ten clones. Sample time point, as interpreted from the label and publication: newly diagnosed GD, antithyroid drugs for less than 3 months. For both TCR sequencing and RNA sequencing, RNA was extracted from PBMCs in TRIzol.

This sample was also put to use in a study of T cells in Graves' hyperthyroidism and ophthalmopathy.

This specimen consisted of peripheral blood mononuclear cells (PBMCs), obtained at new diagnosis, from a patient treated with antithyroid drugs. The receptor source for this set is a man in his thirties or forties with Graves disease. Donor details come from another sample of the same person, matched by shared clones.

Ten or more counts support this clonotype. The chain combines TRBV5-1 with TRBJ2-7, with TRBD2 matching 8 bases. CDR1 and CDR2 from the germline V gene are SGHRS and YFSETQ. With V trimmed by 3 bases and J by 1 base, 18 bases remained unmatched. This CDR3 region has 19 residues. The CDR3, as DNA: TGCGCCAGCAGCTCCGCCAATACTAGCGGCCAAGGACCATCCTACGAGCAGTACTTC. Its translation is CASSSANTSGQGPSYEQYF. Combining the CDR3 with reference TRBV5-1 and TRBJ2-7 gives the whole variable domain KAGVTQTPRYLIKTRGQQVTLSCSPISGHRSVSWYQQTPGQGLQFLFEYFSETQRNKGNFPGRFSGRQFSNSRSEMNVSTLELGDSALYLCASSSANTSGQGPSYEQYFGPGTRLTVT.

The sample holds many counts of this clonotype. The V gene is TRBV10-3, the J gene TRBJ1-2, with D uncertain. CDR1 and CDR2 from the germline V gene are ENHRY and SYGVKD. This CDR3 spans 13 amino acids. V was shortened by 3 bases and J by 5 bases, with 10 bases between the two germline ends. The DNA for the CDR3 is TGTGCCATCAGTGAACGGGGTTGGTATGGCTACACCTTC. Protein product: CAISERGWYGYTF.

V and J are TRBV27 and TRBJ2-2; 16 nucleotides agree with TRBD2. This CDR3 comprises 16 residues. Germline V gene data show CDR1 as MNHEY and CDR2 as SMNVEV (reference sequence). After removal of 6 bases from V and 6 bases from J, the junction contained 4 bases not matched to a gene. CDR3 region: CASSRGLAGGSGELFF. CDR3 sequence (DNA): TGTGCCAGCAGCCGGGGACTAGCGGGAGGGTCCGGGGAGCTGTTTTTT.

This clonotype was seen repeatedly, ten times or more. The V and J genes are TRBV12-5 and TRBJ2-1, with 8 bases that match TRBD2. V lost 0 bases, J lost 4 bases, and 8 bases stayed unmatched. CDR3 length equals 17 residues. Per the germline V gene, CDR1 is LGHNT and CDR2 is FRNRAP. The CDR3 loop is CASGLVGGLAGYNEQFF. DNA of the CDR3: TGTGCTAGTGGTTTGGTAGGAGGTCTAGCGGGTTACAATGAGCAGTTCTTC.

This clonotype was seen only a few times. The chain joins TRBV10-3 to TRBJ2-7; maybe TRBD2 (7 bases). The V and J ends lost 6 bases and 4 bases respectively, with 19 bases between them. The CDR3 is made up of 15 amino acids. Germline V gives CDR1 ENHRY, CDR2 SYGVKD. Here the CDR3 DNA reads TGTGCCATCAGGCAACGGGGGGCCTGGACGTACGAGCAGTACTTC. Its translation is CAIRQRGAWTYEQYF.

The table lists this clonotype with a few counts. This sequence joins TRBV6-1 and TRBJ1-5; D remains ambiguous. This CDR3 is built from 12 residues. V dropped 6 bases and J dropped 7 bases, with 10 bases sitting between them. Germline V gene data show CDR1 as MNHNS and CDR2 as SASEGT. CDR3 region: CASSRLSQPQHF. The DNA for the CDR3 is TGTGCCAGCAGCCGTCTTAGCCAGCCCCAGCATTTT.

This clonotype appeared many times. One end of the junction is discordant with germline, which a read error may explain. V is TRBV28 and J is TRBJ1-2; a weak D match, TRBD1 (5 bases). Germline CDR1 reads MDHEN; CDR2 reads SYDVKM. The CDR3 covers 15 residues. CDR3 DNA sequence: TGTGCCAGCAGCCCCAAAGGGTTTCGGGGCTATCGCTACACCTTC. Translating it yields CASSPKGFRGYRYTF.

This sequence joins TRBV18 and TRBJ1-4, with D uncertain. V was clipped by 4 bases and J by 4 bases, with 13 bases between them. CDR3 length: 15 amino acids. Germline V gene lookup returns CDR1 KGHSH and CDR2 LQKENI. This chain's CDR3 is CASSRASPFNEKLFF. DNA of the CDR3: TGTGCCAGCTCACGGGCGAGTCCTTTTAATGAAAAACTGTTTTTT.

This clonotype occurred a few times. The J gene is TRBJ2-7, the V gene TRBV18, with 11 bases identical to TRBD1. In germline, CDR1 is KGHSH, CDR2 LQKENI. The length of the CDR3 is 16 residues. V dropped 1 base and J dropped 6; count of bases not matched to a gene: 8. The CDR3 loop is CASSPQVGQGAGEQYF. CDR3 nucleotide sequence: TGTGCCAGCTCACCACAGGTCGGACAGGGGGCTGGCGAGCAGTACTTC.

This clonotype was seen many times. J is TRBJ2-3 and V is TRBV9; maybe TRBD1 (6 bases). V shed 4 bases and J shed 1 base, with 16 bases lying between them. Germline CDR1 and CDR2: SGDLS and YYNGEE. The CDR3 consists of 16 residues. CDR3 in amino acids: CASSNYRAGGTDTQYF. The CDR3 DNA reads TGTGCCAGCAGCAATTACAGGGCAGGGGGCACAGATACGCAGTATTTT.

This clonotype was observed at least ten times. V gene TRBV14 combines with J gene TRBJ2-4, with D perhaps assigned TRBD1 or TRBD2 (6 bases each). Trimming removed 1 base from V and 0 bases from J, with 10 bases in between. CDR1 is SGHDN and CDR2 is FVKESK in the germline V gene. The CDR3 totals 16 residues. CDR3 protein: CASSQARGLAKNIQYF. The DNA of the CDR3 is TGTGCCAGCAGCCAAGCCAGGGGACTAGCCAAAAACATTCAGTACTTC. Drawing the rest from reference TRBV14 and TRBJ2-4, the complete variable domain is EAGVTQFPSHSVIEKGQTVTLRCDPISGHDNLYWYRRVMGKEIKFLLHFVKESKQDESGMPNNRFLAERTGGTYSTLKVQPAELEDSGVYFCASSQARGLAKNIQYFGAGTRLSVL.

This clonotype was counted at least ten times. V is TRBV12-3 or TRBV12-4 and J is TRBJ2-3, with D maybe TRBD2 (5 bases). Trimming left V 3 bases short and J 3 bases short, with 10 bases between. The CDR3 runs to 14 residues. The CDR3 sequence: CASSLPRVTDTQYF. The CDR3 nucleotides read TGTGCCAGCAGTTTGCCGAGGGTGACAGATACGCAGTATTTT.

The chain joins TRBV29-1 to TRBJ1-2, with TRBD1 identical over 9 bases. Trimming removed 3 bases from V and 8 bases from J; junction bases left unmatched: 4. Germline-derived CDR1 and CDR2 are SQVTM and ANQGSEA. This CDR3 region has 12 residues. CDR3 protein: CSVEGQGVGYTF. The CDR3 DNA follows: TGCAGCGTTGAGGGACAGGGAGTAGGCTACACCTTC.

This clonotype was counted between two and nine times. The chain recombines TRBV29-1 with TRBJ2-3; 13 nucleotides agree with TRBD2. V was pared by 6 bases and J by 6 bases, with 9 bases of the junction left unmatched. The CDR3 runs 15 residues. Germline CDR1 SQVTM, CDR2 ANQGSEA. In nucleotides, the CDR3 is TGCAGCGTCATAACTAGCGGGAGGGCCTTTGATACGCAGTATTTT. This encodes CSVITSGRAFDTQYF.

This clonotype occurred many times. The V gene is TRBV20-1, the J gene TRBJ2-1, with 7 bases aligning to TRBD1. The CDR3 has 12 residues. The ends lost 5 bases at V and 6 bases at J; junction bases unmatched: 4. Germline V gives CDR1 DFQATT, CDR2 SNEGSKA (reference sequence). The CDR3 coding sequence is TGCAGTGCTTGGGACAGAGGCAATGAGCAGTTCTTC. Protein product: CSAWDRGNEQFF.

The chain has TRBV6-1 and TRBJ1-5; D not certain. The V end was cut by 6 bases, the J end by 5 bases, with 17 bases between. This CDR3 has 15 amino acids. Germline lookup yields CDR1 MNHNS and CDR2 SASEGT. The CDR3 nucleotides read TGTGCCAGCAGACCCGTAGCAGCCGGGGATCAGCCCCAGCATTTT. Residues: CASRPVAAGDQPQHF.

This clonotype was counted only a few times. The V call is TRBV6-5, the J call TRBJ2-1, with D unclear. Per the germline V gene, CDR1 is MNHEY and CDR2 is SVGAGI. The V end was cut by 1 base, the J end by 6 bases, with 7 bases between. This CDR3 has 13 residues. DNA for the CDR3: TGTGCCAGCAGTTACTTAGAAGGCAATGAGCAGTTCTTC. Amino acids: CASSYLEGNEQFF.